This entry describes one T cell receptor (beta chain). The data stem from a study of blood T cell repertoires in COVID-19. Whole-study context: Acute-phase and convalescent COVID-19 samples originated in the United States, Italy and Spain. PBMCs, B-cell-depleted T cells, or T cells provided the cDNA or gDNA that made up the material.

The V end lost 0 bases, the J end lost 8 bases, and 12 bases lay between the germline ends. The CDR3 contains 15 residues. CDR1 and CDR2 from the germline V gene are SGDLS and YYNGEE. Per the study methods: Using reference gene primer amplification, nucleated cell counts were estimated. TCRdb's table, derived via immunoSEQ multiplex PCR, lists solely in-frame clones and lacks some. V and J calls and clone size are given by that table; D and trimming were obtained from the DNA. In the table there are hundreds of thousands of clones, around 89% of which are singletons. Sequencing used peripheral blood. The sequence was obtained from a woman aged 30 to 39 who had recovered from COVID-19. This chain connects TRBV9 to TRBJ1-6; a possible D gene is TRBD1 (6 bases). The CDR3 spells CASSVDPGHDSPLHF. DNA for the CDR3: TGTGCCAGCAGCGTAGACCCGGGACATGATTCACCCCTCCACTTT.